The 5 T cell receptor beta chains presented below share a single source sample, sequenced in a study of CD8 T cells in ankylosing spondylitis. No antigen has been assigned to these receptors. Regarding the study as a whole: Among TCR beta sequences, a motif of under ten highly homologous variants appeared characteristic of ankylosing spondylitis blood.

TCRdb reprocessed the 5' RACE reads via MiXCR and lists one record per CDR3 protein. The sample yields about 500,000 distinct CDR3 sequences, 5.3% seen once. Specimen: blood, either unsorted or a sorted T cell fraction (not recorded which). These TCRs come from a male donor with ankylosing spondylitis.

This clonotype was seen a few times. The chain employs TRBV27 and TRBJ1-4, with no clear D. Per the germline V gene, CDR1 is MNHEY and CDR2 is SMNVEV (reference sequence). The CDR3 is made up of 15 amino acids. Trimming removed 6 bases at V and 0 bases at J, with 11 bases between. The CDR3 protein is CASRTKGPTNEKLFF. DNA for the CDR3: TGTGCCAGCAGGACAAAGGGTCCAACTAATGAAAAACTGTTTTTT.

This clonotype was counted many times. The rearrangement joins TRBV29-1 to TRBJ2-3; D unclear. Germline CDR1 SQVTM, CDR2 ANQGSEA. The V end lost 1 base, the J end lost 3 bases, and 14 bases lay between the germline ends. CDR3 length: 15 residues. In nucleotides, the CDR3 is TGCAGCGTTGAAGGGATGGCTTCCTCTACAGATACGCAGTATTTT. Translated, it gives CSVEGMASSTDTQYF.

This clonotype was observed at least ten times. V is TRBV29-1 and J is TRBJ1-1; TRBD1 might be the D (5 bases). The CDR3 is made up of 13 amino acids. Trimming took off 7 bases at V and 6 bases at J, with 18 bases between the two ends. In germline, CDR1 is SQVTM, CDR2 ANQGSEA. CDR3 DNA sequence: TGCAGCGGCGCACAGGACTTAAGGGCTGAAGCTTTCTTT. This encodes CSGAQDLRAEAFF.

This clonotype was recorded at least ten times. V is TRBV29-1 and J is TRBJ2-3; TRBD2 matches at 14 bases. V was clipped by 6 bases and J by 4 bases; unmatched bases: 6. The germline CDR1 and CDR2 sequences are SQVTM and ANQGSEA. There are 15 residues in the CDR3. The CDR3 coding sequence is TGCAGCGTCGCCGGGACTAGCGGGAGCCCAGATACGCAGTATTTT. Encoded protein: CSVAGTSGSPDTQYF.

The gene calls are TRBV5-5 and TRBJ2-2, with D unresolved. Trimming removed 1 base from V and 0 bases from J, with 10 bases in between. The germline CDR1 and CDR2 sequences are SGHKS and YYEKEE (reference sequence). This CDR3 has 16 amino acids. The CDR3 region is CASSLSRNANTGELFF. The CDR3 DNA reads as TGTGCCAGCAGCTTGAGTCGGAACGCGAACACCGGGGAGCTGTTTTTT.